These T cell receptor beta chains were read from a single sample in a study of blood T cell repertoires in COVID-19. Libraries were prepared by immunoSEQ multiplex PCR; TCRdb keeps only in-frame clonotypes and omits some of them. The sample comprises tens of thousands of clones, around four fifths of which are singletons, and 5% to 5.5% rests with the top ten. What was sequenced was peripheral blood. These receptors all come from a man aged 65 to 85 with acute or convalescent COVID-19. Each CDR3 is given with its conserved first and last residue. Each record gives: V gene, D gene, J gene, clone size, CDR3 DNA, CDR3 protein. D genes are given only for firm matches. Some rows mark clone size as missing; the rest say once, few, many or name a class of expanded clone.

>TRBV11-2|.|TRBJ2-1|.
TGTGCCAGCAGCCGTGCAGGGGGGCCCGCCTACAATGAGCAGTTCTTC
CASSRAGGPAYNEQFF
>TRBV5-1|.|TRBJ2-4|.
TGCGCCAGCAGCGACGGGGATCTAGCCAAAAACATTCAGTACTTC
CASSDGDLAKNIQYF
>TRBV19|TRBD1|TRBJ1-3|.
TGTGCCAGTAGTGTACCACAGGGGACGAGCTCTGGAAACACCATATATTTT
CASSVPQGTSSGNTIYF
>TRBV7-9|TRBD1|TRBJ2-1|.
TGTGCCAGCAGCCGAGGGACAGGGGCCTGGAATGAGCAGTTCTTC
CASSRGTGAWNEQFF
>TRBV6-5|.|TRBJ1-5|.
TGTGCCAGCAGGTCACCCGGGGGCAATCAGCCCCAGCATTTT
CASRSPGGNQPQHF
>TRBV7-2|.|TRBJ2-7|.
TGTGCCAGCAGCCCCCAAGGAGAGGGCGAGCAGTACTTC
CASSPQGEGEQYF
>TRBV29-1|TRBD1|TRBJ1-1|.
TGCAGCGCCGGGACAGGGGTCATGAACACTGAAGCTTTCTTT
CSAGTGVMNTEAFF
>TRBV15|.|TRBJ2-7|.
TGTGCCACCAGCATTTTACAGGGAGTCGAGCAGTACTTC
CATSILQGVEQYF
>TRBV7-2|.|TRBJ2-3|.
TGTGCCAGCAGCTTTCGGGGTAGGGCAGATACGCAGTATTTT
CASSFRGRADTQYF
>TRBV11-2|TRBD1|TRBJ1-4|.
TGTGCCAGCAGCCAAAGGACAGGGGGAGGGGAAAAACTGTTTTTT
CASSQRTGGGEKLFF
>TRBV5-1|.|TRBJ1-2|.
TGCGCCAGCAGCTTGGATATGGACAGCTACACCTTC
CASSLDMDSYTF
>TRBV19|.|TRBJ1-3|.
TGTGCCAGTAGAGCTGACTGGAACACCATATATTTT
CASRADWNTIYF
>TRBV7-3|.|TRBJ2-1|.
TGTGCCAGCAGCTTAGATCCAGGGTCCTACAATGAGCAGTTCTTC
CASSLDPGSYNEQFF
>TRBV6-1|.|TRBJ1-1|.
TGTGCCAGCAGTGAAGTTCGGCAGGCCAACACTGAAGCTTTCTTT
CASSEVRQANTEAFF
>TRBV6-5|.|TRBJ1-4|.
TGTGCCAGCACTTCTAGCAGTCGGGAAAAACTGTTTTTT
CASTSSSREKLFF
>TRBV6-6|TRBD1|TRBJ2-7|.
TGTGCCAGCATGGGGGGACAGGGCACCTACGAGCAGTACTTC
CASMGGQGTYEQYF
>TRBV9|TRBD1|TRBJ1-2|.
TGTGCCAGCAGCGTAATCCCTAGACCCGACAGGGGGAATGGCTACACCTTC
CASSVIPRPDRGNGYTF
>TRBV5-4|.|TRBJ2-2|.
TGTGCCAGCAGCTCCACAGGGAGGGAGTACACCGGGGAGCTGTTTTTT
CASSSTGREYTGELFF
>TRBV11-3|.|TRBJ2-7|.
TGTGCCAGCAGCATAAGACGGGGCGAGCAGTACTTC
CASSIRRGEQYF
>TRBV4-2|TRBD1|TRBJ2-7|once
TGTGCCAGCAGCCAGGCCTCGGGACAGGGGATATACGAGCAGTACTTC
CASSQASGQGIYEQYF
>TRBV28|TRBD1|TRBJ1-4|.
TGTGCCAGCAGTCATACGACCGGGACAGGGGGACACGATTTT
CASSHTTGTGGHDF
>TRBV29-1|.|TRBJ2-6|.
TGCAGCGTTGAAGCTACCTCTGGGGCCAACGTCCTGACTTTC
CSVEATSGANVLTF
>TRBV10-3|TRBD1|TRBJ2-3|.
TGTGCCATCAGCATACAGGGGGCCCTCTCAGATACGCAGTATTTT
CAISIQGALSDTQYF
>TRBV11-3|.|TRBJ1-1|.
TGTGCCAGCAGCTCGACACTCAGGGGTGAGAACACTGAAGCTTTCTTT
CASSSTLRGENTEAFF
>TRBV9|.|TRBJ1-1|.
TGTGCCAGCAGCGGTGCATGGGGGCACCTTAACACTGAAGCTTTCTTT
CASSGAWGHLNTEAFF
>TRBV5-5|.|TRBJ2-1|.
TGTGCCAGCAGCGTCGACTTCGACTCCTACAATGAGCAGTTCTTC
CASSVDFDSYNEQFF
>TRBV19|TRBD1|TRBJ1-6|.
TGTGCCAGTAGTTCACTACAGGGGAAGTCTTATAATTCACCCCTCCACTTT
CASSSLQGKSYNSPLHF
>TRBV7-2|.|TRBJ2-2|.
TGTGCCAGCAGCTTAGAGGTCTTGCGGGACTTGAACACCGGGGAGCTGTTTTTT
CASSLEVLRDLNTGELFF
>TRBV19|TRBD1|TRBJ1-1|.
TGTGCCAGTAGTCTCGGGACAGGGTACATGAACACTGAAGCTTTCTTT
CASSLGTGYMNTEAFF
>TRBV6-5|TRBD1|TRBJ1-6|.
TGTGCCAGCCGACAGGGGACGTATTCACCCCTCCACTTT
CASRQGTYSPLHF
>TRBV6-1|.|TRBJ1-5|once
TGTGCCAGCAGTGAAGGGCCGCGGGGATGGGACGGACAGCCCCAGCATTTT
CASSEGPRGWDGQPQHF
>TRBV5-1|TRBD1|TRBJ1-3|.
TGCGCCAGCAGCCAGGACAGGGGAAACACCATATATTTT
CASSQDRGNTIYF
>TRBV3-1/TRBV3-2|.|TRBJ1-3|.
TGTGCCAGCAGTCCCATGACACTCTCTGGAAACACCATATATTTT
CASSPMTLSGNTIYF
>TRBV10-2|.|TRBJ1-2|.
TGCGCCAGCAGTGAGTCGGGCAGGGCTAACTATGGCTACACCTTC
CASSESGRANYGYTF
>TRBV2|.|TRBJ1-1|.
TGTGCCAGCCGGTTGAGGGAGAACACTGAAGCTTTCTTT
CASRLRENTEAFF
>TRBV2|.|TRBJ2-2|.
TGTGCCAGCAGGGCGGGGATGAACACCGGGGAGCTGTTTTTT
CASRAGMNTGELFF
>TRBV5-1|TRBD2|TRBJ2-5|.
TGCGCCAGCAGCCCCGGACTAGCGGGGGGTAGGGAAGAGACCCAGTACTTC
CASSPGLAGGREETQYF
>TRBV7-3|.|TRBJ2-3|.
TGTGCCAGCAGCTTGACCACAGGGTCCTCCACAGATACGCAGTATTTT
CASSLTTGSSTDTQYF
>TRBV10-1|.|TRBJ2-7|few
TGCGCCAGCAGCGGTCCCGCGGGATCCTACGAGCAGTACTTC
CASSGPAGSYEQYF
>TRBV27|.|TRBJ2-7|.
TGTGCCAGCAGTTTAGCGGGGACCGACTACGAGCAGTACTTC
CASSLAGTDYEQYF
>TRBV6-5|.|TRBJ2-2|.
TGTGCCAGCAGACCGACGGCGGGTGGGGAGCTGTTTTTT
CASRPTAGGELFF
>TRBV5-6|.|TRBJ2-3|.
TGTGCCAGCAACGGGGCGGGGGATACGCAGTATTTT
CASNGAGDTQYF
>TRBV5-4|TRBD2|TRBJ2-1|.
TGTGCCAGCAGCAGCAAAGGTCCTAGCGGGGGCCAAAGCTCCTACAATGAGCAGTTCTTC
CASSSKGPSGGQSSYNEQFF
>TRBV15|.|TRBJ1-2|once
TGTGCCACCAGCAGAGATAGCTACTATGGCTACACCTTC
CATSRDSYYGYTF